The entry below gives a single T cell receptor (beta chain) sequence along with its context. The table came from immunoSEQ multiplex PCR; TCRdb's copy has only in-frame clones and leaves some out. The sample carries around 80,000 clones, about 83% recorded once. These data originate in a study of blood T cell repertoires in COVID-19. Across the study: The origin of the acute and convalescent COVID-19 samples was the United States, Italy and Spain. Nucleic acid was either cDNA or gDNA, and it came from T cells, B-cell-depleted T cells, or PBMCs.

With 5 bases clipped from V and 8 bases from J, the junction kept 8 bases outside the gene matches. The germline V gene has CDR1 SEHNR and CDR2 FQNEAQ (reference sequence). The CDR3 extends over 14 amino acids. The TCR comes from a human donor in a cohort sampled during active COVID-19. Sequencing was performed on peripheral blood. V and J are TRBV7-9 and TRBJ2-1, with TRBD1 matching over 8 bases. CDR3 sequence reads: CASSQDRGRDEQFF. CDR3 DNA: TGTGCCAGCAGCCAAGACAGGGGTCGAGATGAGCAGTTCTTC.